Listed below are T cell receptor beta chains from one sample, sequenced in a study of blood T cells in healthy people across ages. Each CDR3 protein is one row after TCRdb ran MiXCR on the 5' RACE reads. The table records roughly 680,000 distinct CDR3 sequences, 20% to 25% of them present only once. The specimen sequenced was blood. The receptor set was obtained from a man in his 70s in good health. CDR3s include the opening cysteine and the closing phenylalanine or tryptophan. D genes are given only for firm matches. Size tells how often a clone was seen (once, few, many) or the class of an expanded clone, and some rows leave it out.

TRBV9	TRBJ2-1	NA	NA	TGTGCCAGCAGCGTAGAAGTGGGATTCCGCGATGAGCAGTTCTTC	CASSVEVGFRDEQFF
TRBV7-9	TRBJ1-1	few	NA	TGTGCCAGCAGCTCCCCCCCCGGTAACACTGAAGCTTTCTTT	CASSSPPGNTEAFF
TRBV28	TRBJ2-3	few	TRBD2	TGTGCCAGCAGTTCCGGGACTAGCGGGCCTAATACGCAGTATTTT	CASSSGTSGPNTQYF
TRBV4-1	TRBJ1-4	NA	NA	TGCGCCAGCAGCCAAACACAGGGTCCGAGAGAAAAACTGTTTTTT	CASSQTQGPREKLFF
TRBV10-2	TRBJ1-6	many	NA	TGCGCCAGCAGTGACCCCCCCGGGAGCTCCTATAATTCACCCCTCCACTTT	CASSDPPGSSYNSPLHF
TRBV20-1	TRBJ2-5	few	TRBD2	TGCAGTGCTATAGCGGGGAGAGGACGGGAGACCCAGTACTTC	CSAIAGRGRETQYF
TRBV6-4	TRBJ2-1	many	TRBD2	TGTGCCAGCAGTGAATTGGCGGGAGGTCTCAATGAGCAGTTCTTC	CASSELAGGLNEQFF
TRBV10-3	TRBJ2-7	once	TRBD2	TGTGCCATCAGTGAGTCTAGCGGGAGTTTACACGAGCAGTACTTC	CAISESSGSLHEQYF
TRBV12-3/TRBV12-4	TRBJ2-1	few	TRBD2	TGTGCCAGCAGTTTAGAAATGTCGGGCGGGGGTAAGCAGTTCTTC	CASSLEMSGGGKQFF
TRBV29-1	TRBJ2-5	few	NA	TGCAGCGTTTTAAGGACGTTACAAGTTGAGACCCAGTACTTC	CSVLRTLQVETQYF
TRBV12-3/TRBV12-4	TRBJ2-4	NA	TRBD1	TGTGCCAGCAGTTTAGGGGACAGGGAAGCCAAAAACATTCAGTACTTC	CASSLGDREAKNIQYF
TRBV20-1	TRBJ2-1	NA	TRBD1	TGCAGTGCCAGGAACTGGGACAGGGCCAATGAGCAGTTCTTC	CSARNWDRANEQFF
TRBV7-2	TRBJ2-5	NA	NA	TGTGCCAGCAGGGTGGCACAGGGAGAGACCCAGTACTTC	CASRVAQGETQYF
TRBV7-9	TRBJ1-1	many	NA	TGTGCCAGCAGGTTGGGAGTGAGCGCTGAAGCTTTCTTT	CASRLGVSAEAFF
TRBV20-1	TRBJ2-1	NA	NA	TGCAGTGCTCAGCGTTGGAATGAGCAGTTCTTC	CSAQRWNEQFF
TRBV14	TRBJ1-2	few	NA	TGTGCCAGCAGCGCCTATAACTATGGCTACACCTTC	CASSAYNYGYTF
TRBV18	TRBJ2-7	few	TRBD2	TGTGCCAGCTCAAGGTCCCTAGCGGGGCCCTACGAGCAGTACTTC	CASSRSLAGPYEQYF
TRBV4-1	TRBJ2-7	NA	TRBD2	TGCGCCAGCAGCCAGATCGGGACTAGCGGCTCCTACGAGCAGTACTTC	CASSQIGTSGSYEQYF
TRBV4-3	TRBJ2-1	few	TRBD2	TGCGCCAGCAGCCCTCGAGCGGGGGGCCGCTCCTACAATGAGCAGTTCTTC	CASSPRAGGRSYNEQFF
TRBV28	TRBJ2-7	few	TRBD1	TGTGCCAGCGTCTCCGGGACAGGTCGCTACGAGCAGTACTTC	CASVSGTGRYEQYF
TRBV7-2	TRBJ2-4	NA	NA	TGTGCCAGCAGCCCTCCCGCGGGGAGGTGGTGCATTCAGTACTTC	CASSPPAGRWCIQYF
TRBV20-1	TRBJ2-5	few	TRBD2	TGCAGTGCCCTACCCCCTAGCGGGAGATGGGAGACCCAGTACTTC	CSALPPSGRWETQYF
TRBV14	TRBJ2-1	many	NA	TGTGCCAGCAGCCGGCTGGCATCGGGTATTTTTGATGAGCAGTTCTTC	CASSRLASGIFDEQFF
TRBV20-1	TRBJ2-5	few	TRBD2	TGCAGTGCTAGAGCCGAACTAGCGGGAGGCCTCGGGACCCAGTACTTC	CSARAELAGGLGTQYF
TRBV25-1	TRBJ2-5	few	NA	TGTGCCAGCAGGGATACGGGGACCCAGTACTTC	CASRDTGTQYF
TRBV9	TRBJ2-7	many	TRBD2	TGTGCCAGCAGCCCCCATAGCGGGAGTTCTACCTACGAGCAGTACTTC	CASSPHSGSSTYEQYF
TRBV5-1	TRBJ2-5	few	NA	TGCGCCAGCAACCCGGGATCCAAAGAGACCCAGTACTTC	CASNPGSKETQYF
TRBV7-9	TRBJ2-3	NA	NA	TGTGCCAGCAGCTTCCAGGGGCGGGGAGATACGCAGTATTTT	CASSFQGRGDTQYF
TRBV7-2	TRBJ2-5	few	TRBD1	TGTGCCAGCAGCCCAGGGACAGGAGATGTACAAGAGACCCAGTACTTC	CASSPGTGDVQETQYF
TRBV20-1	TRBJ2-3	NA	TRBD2	TGCAGTGCTAGCGGCTCCGGGACTAGCGGGATACGTAGCACAGATACGCAGTATTTT	CSASGSGTSGIRSTDTQYF
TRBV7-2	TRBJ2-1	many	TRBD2	TGTGCCAGCAGCTTAGCATACGGGAGGAGGCTCAATGAGCAGTTCTTC	CASSLAYGRRLNEQFF
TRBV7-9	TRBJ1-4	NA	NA	TGTGCCAGCTGGGGGCCGACTAATGAAAAACTGTTTTTT	CASWGPTNEKLFF
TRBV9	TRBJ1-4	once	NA	TGTGCCAGCAGCCCTCAGTGGGCCGCGGGTGAAAAACTGTTTTTT	CASSPQWAAGEKLFF
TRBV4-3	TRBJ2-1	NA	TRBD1	TGCACCAGCAGCCAAGAGACAGGGGGCTACAATGAGCAGTTCTTC	CTSSQETGGYNEQFF
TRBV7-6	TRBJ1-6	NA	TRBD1	TGTGCCAGCAGCAAAGGACAGGGTAGTAGTTCACCCCTCCACTTT	CASSKGQGSSSPLHF
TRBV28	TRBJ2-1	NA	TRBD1	TGTGCCCGCAGCTTCGGGACAGGGGGCCCATTGACTCTCTACAATGAGCAGTTCTTC	CARSFGTGGPLTLYNEQFF
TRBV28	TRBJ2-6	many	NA	TGTGCCACCGAGGGCCACGGGGCCAACGTCCTGACTTTC	CATEGHGANVLTF
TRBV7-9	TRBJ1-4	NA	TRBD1	TGTGCCAGCAGCTTGCTCGACAGGGCAGGAGTGAATGAAAAACTGTTTTTT	CASSLLDRAGVNEKLFF
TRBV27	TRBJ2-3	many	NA	TGTGCCAGCAGTTTTTCCGGGAGCTCAGATACGCAGTATTTT	CASSFSGSSDTQYF
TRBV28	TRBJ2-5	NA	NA	TGTGCCAGCAACTTCCCCGGGGAAGAGACCCAGTACTTC	CASNFPGEETQYF
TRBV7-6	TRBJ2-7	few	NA	TGTGCCAGCAGCTGGGACAAGAACTACGAGCAGTACTTC	CASSWDKNYEQYF
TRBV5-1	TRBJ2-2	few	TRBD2	TGCGCCAGCAGCTTAACTAGCGGGATAGGCACCGGGGAGCTGTTTTTT	CASSLTSGIGTGELFF
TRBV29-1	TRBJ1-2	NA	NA	TGCAGCGTTATGTCAAGGGGGAACTATGGCTACACCTTC	CSVMSRGNYGYTF
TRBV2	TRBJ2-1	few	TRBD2	TGTGCCAGCAGACCCCGGGGACTAGCGGGATTCAATGAGCAGTTCTTC	CASRPRGLAGFNEQFF
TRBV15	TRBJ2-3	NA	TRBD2	TGTGCCACCAGCAGATCCCTTGGGACTAGCGGGGACCTCACAGATACGCAGTATTTT	CATSRSLGTSGDLTDTQYF
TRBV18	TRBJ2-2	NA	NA	TGTGCCAGCGCACCGCAGGACGGGGAGCTGTTTTTT	CASAPQDGELFF
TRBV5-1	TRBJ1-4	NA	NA	TGCGCCAGCAGCTCAGACATGACTAATGAAAAACTGTTTTTT	CASSSDMTNEKLFF
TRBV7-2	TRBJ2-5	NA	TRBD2	TGTGCCAGCAGCACCCGATCTAGCGGGAGAGCGAATCAAGAGACCCAGTACTTC	CASSTRSSGRANQETQYF
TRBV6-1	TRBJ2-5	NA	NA	TGTGCCAGCAGTCGGAGGGGGCTGAGGGCTTCCGCTCAAGAGACCCAGTACTTC	CASSRRGLRASAQETQYF
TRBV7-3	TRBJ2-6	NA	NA	TGTGCCAGCAGCCCTTACAGGGTCTCTGGGGCCAACGTCCTGACTTTC	CASSPYRVSGANVLTF
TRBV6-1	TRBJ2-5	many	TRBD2	TGTGCCAGCAGACCCGGGACTAGTGAGGTATCGGAGACCCAGTACTTC	CASRPGTSEVSETQYF
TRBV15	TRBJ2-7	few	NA	TGTGCCACCAGCAGAGATCTCACGATGTCCTACGAGCAGTACTTC	CATSRDLTMSYEQYF
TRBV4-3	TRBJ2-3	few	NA	TGCGCCAGCAGCCAAGAAAAGAGCGTTTTTCCAGATACGCAGTATTTT	CASSQEKSVFPDTQYF
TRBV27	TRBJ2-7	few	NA	TGTGCCAGCACGGGGGACTACGAGCAGTACTTC	CASTGDYEQYF